The 6 T cell receptor beta chains below all came from one sample that was sequenced in a study of shared clonotypes between healthy human individuals. Assay: immunoSEQ multiplex PCR; the TCRdb copy retains only in-frame clones and omits some. Among nearly 1,000,000 clones listed, over 60% were seen once. Sequencing input: memory CD4+ T cells sorted from blood. Stated subset: CD45RA-negative fraction. The origin of the receptors is a man younger than 30 in good health.

The CDR3 reads CAISTGVVSGNTIYF. In DNA form, the CDR3 reads TGTGCCATCAGCACAGGGGTTGTGAGTGGAAACACCATATATTTT. The chain carries TRBV10-3 and TRBJ1-3; TRBD1 aligns across 7 bases. Germline V gene lookup returns CDR1 ENHRY and CDR2 SYGVKD. Losses at the gene ends were 6 bases for V and 3 bases for J; bases not matched to a gene: 8. CDR3 length: 15 amino acids.

There are a few counts of this clone. This chain connects TRBV7-9 to TRBJ1-3; 8 nucleotides align to TRBD1. CDR1 is SEHNR and CDR2 is FQNEAQ in the germline V gene (reference sequence). This CDR3 region has 15 residues. Unmatched junction bases numbered 2, after V lost 4 bases and J lost 0 bases. The CDR3 spells CASSSTGGSGNTIYF. The CDR3 bases are TGTGCCAGCAGCTCTACAGGGGGCTCTGGAAACACCATATATTTT.

The chain has TRBV7-9 and TRBJ2-3, with a possible D match to TRBD2 (5 bases). V lost 4 bases, J lost 5 bases, and 10 bases lay in between. The CDR3 extends over 13 amino acids. CDR1 is SEHNR, CDR2 FQNEAQ, per germline (reference sequence). CDR3 region: CASSSNSVDTQYF. In nucleotides, the CDR3 is TGTGCCAGCAGCTCCAATAGCGTAGATACGCAGTATTTT.

A note on this clone: A much larger clone differs from this one at a single base, so this may be a read error. Other DNA sequences within the sample encode an identical CDR3. The chain is built from TRBV10-2 and TRBJ2-7; D possibly matches TRBD1 or TRBD2 (5 bases each). The CDR3 spans 11 residues. Looked up from germline, CDR1 is WSHSY and CDR2 is SAAADI. The germline V and J ends were trimmed by 2 bases and 6 bases, with 5 bases remaining between them. The CDR3 region has the DNA TGCGCCAGCAGTGAGGGGGGCGAGCAGTACTTC. Amino acids: CASSEGGEQYF.

The gene calls are TRBV7-2 and TRBJ2-7; 7 bases line up with TRBD1. Looked up from germline, CDR1 is SGHTA and CDR2 is FQGNSA. The CDR3 has 15 amino acids. The V and J ends lost 5 bases and 5 bases, in that order; junction bases with no gene match: 12. Here the CDR3 reads CASSHPRDSLDEQYF. The CDR3 DNA reads as TGTGCCAGCAGCCATCCCCGGGACAGCCTAGACGAGCAGTACTTC. Variable domain in full (rest from reference TRBV7-2 and TRBJ2-7): GAGVSQSPSNKVTEKGKDVELRCDPISGHTALYWYRQSLGQGLEFLIYFQGNSAPDKSGLPSDRFSAERTGGSVSTLTIQRTQQEDSAVYLCASSHPRDSLDEQYFGPGTRLTVT.

The genes are TRBV7-2 and TRBJ1-1, with a tentative D call TRBD1 (5 bases). V was pared by 1 base and J by 8 bases, with 17 bases between. Germline V gene lookup returns CDR1 SGHTA and CDR2 FQGNSA. The CDR3 extends over 15 amino acids. The CDR3: CASSLGGAPGLEAFF. The CDR3 bases are TGTGCCAGCAGCTTAGGAGGGGCCCCAGGGTTAGAAGCTTTCTTT.